This T cell receptor beta chain was sequenced during a study of OX40 agonist ivuxolimab in advanced cancers. Study-level information: Patients' therapy was ivuxolimab, an antibody that acts as an agonist of OX40 (CD134).

Trimming stripped 7 bases from V and 1 base from J, with 8 bases between. Per germline, CDR1 MNHEY and CDR2 SVGAGI. The CDR3 has 12 amino acids. Profiled with immunoSEQ multiplex PCR; TCRdb holds only in-frame clones, not every one. The sample records 75,000 to 90,000 clones, about 90% being singletons. The specimen was CD4+ or CD8+ T cells sorted from blood, collected in a trial of the OX40 agonist ivuxolimab. This chain connects TRBV6-5 to TRBJ2-7; D gene ambiguous. This receptor was taken from an adult with an advanced solid tumor such as melanoma, head and neck, liver or kidney cancer. The CDR3 sequence: CASKGLSYEQYF. The CDR3 nucleotides read TGTGCCAGCAAGGGCCTGTCCTACGAGCAGTACTTC.